The 8 T cell receptor beta chains below were found in one sample sequenced in a study of radiotherapy plus CTLA-4 blockade in lung cancer. Data came from immunoSEQ multiplex PCR; TCRdb stores just in-frame clones and leaves some out. The sample contains about 59,000 clones, approximately 68% of which appear only once. The sequencing used peripheral blood, collected from a patient treated with radiotherapy plus ipilimumab. These receptors were obtained from a human donor with non-small cell lung cancer whose response to radiotherapy plus ipilimumab could not be evaluated.

Only a few counts were recorded for this clone. J is TRBJ2-2 and V is TRBV5-8; D uncertain. This CDR3 has 14 residues. Germline V gene sequence: CDR1 SGHTS, CDR2 YDEGEE. V was clipped by 3 bases and J by 4 bases, with 10 bases between them. This chain's CDR3 is CASSSVVFTGELFF. The CDR3 nucleotides read TGTGCCAGCAGCTCGGTGGTCTTCACCGGGGAGCTGTTTTTT.

The CDR3 is CASSSGLGGGEKLFF. The CDR3 nucleotides are TGTGCCAGCAGCTCTGGACTCGGAGGTGGTGAAAAACTGTTTTTT. This chain uses TRBV7-2 with TRBJ1-4, with D unclear. This CDR3 has 15 residues. The V and J ends lost 4 bases and 7 bases respectively, with 16 bases between them. Germline CDR1 is SGHTA and CDR2 is FQGNSA.

The genes are TRBV27 and TRBJ2-5; TRBD1 aligns across 8 bases. The germline gives CDR1 MNHEY, CDR2 SMNVEV (reference sequence). Trimming removed 2 bases from V and 4 bases from J; junction bases left unmatched: 0. The CDR3 sequence is 13 residues long. CDR3 DNA: TGTGCCAGCAGTTTAGACAGGGGAGAGACCCAGTACTTC. Its protein product is CASSLDRGETQYF.

This rearrangement joins TRBV5-1 to TRBJ2-6, with TRBD1 identical over 9 bases. Germline loops: CDR1 SGHRS, CDR2 YFSETQ. This CDR3 is 13 amino acids long. Trimming cost V 0 bases and J 13 bases; bases outside gene matches: 2. CDR3 DNA: TGCGCCAGCAGCTTGGGGGACAGGGTTGTCCTGACTTTC. Amino acids: CASSLGDRVVLTF.

The CDR3 coding sequence is TGTGCCAGCAGCCGGGGACCAGGGAGGACTGAAGCTTTCTTT. It codes for CASSRGPGRTEAFF. J is TRBJ1-1 and V is TRBV14, with D possibly matching TRBD1 (5 bases). Germline-derived CDR1 and CDR2 are SGHDN and FVKESK. The V end lost 4 bases, the J end lost 5 bases, and 14 bases lay between the germline ends. The CDR3 loop spans 14 amino acids.

This clone was recorded only once. Its ends do not fully match the called genes, so a read error is possible. The V and J genes are TRBV20-1 and TRBJ1-2, with TRBD1 matching 10 bases. The CDR3 is made up of 11 amino acids. The V gene's germline CDR1 is DFQATT and CDR2 SNEGSKA (reference sequence). CDR3 in DNA: TGCAGTGCTAGGGGACAGGGGAACTTCTTATTC. It is translated as CSARGQGNFLF.

The chain is built from TRBV11-2 and TRBJ2-1; maybe TRBD1 (6 bases). Germline CDR1 SGHAT, CDR2 FQNNGV. V gave up 1 base and J gave up 8 bases, with 24 bases separating them. The CDR3 runs to 18 residues. The CDR3, as DNA: TGTGCCAGCAGCTTAGTCCCCAGGGGAGCAACTAGTCGCGATGAGCAGTTCTTC. This translates into CASSLVPRGATSRDEQFF.

DNA of the CDR3: TGTGCCAGCAGCCTCGACAGAACGAATCAGCCCCAGCATTTT. It translates to CASSLDRTNQPQHF. The V gene is TRBV11-1, the J gene TRBJ1-5; TRBD1 might be the D (5 bases). The CDR3 is made up of 14 amino acids. Germline V CDR1 and CDR2: SGHAT, FQDESV (reference sequence). V dropped 5 bases and J dropped 4 bases, with 12 bases sitting between them.